The rows below give T cell receptor beta chains drawn from one sample of a study of CD8 T cells in Susac syndrome. TCRdb ran MiXCR on the immunoSEQ multiplex PCR reads and lists one entry per CDR3 protein. Among about 89,000 distinct CDR3 sequences, approximately 95% were seen once, and the ten largest hold 0.25% to 0.4%. Source material: CD8+ T cells from PBMCs. The receptors were gathered from a human donor in good health. Both conserved end residues are part of each CDR3. A D gene is named only where the DNA matches it firmly. Only part of the rows carry a size: once, few, many, or a class if the clone is expanded.

>NA|TRBJ2-7|NA|TRBV7-2
TGTGCCAGCAGCTTAGTAGACTACGAGCAGTACTTC
CASSLVDYEQYF
>NA|TRBJ2-3|NA|TRBV5-1
TGCGCCAGCAGCTTTAGGGGTACGGGGGGCGCCACAGATACGCAGTATTTT
CASSFRGTGGATDTQYF
>TRBD1|TRBJ1-1|NA|TRBV9
TGTGCCAGCAGCGGCGGGACAGGGTTAGGTGGCACTGAAGCTTTCTTT
CASSGGTGLGGTEAFF
>NA|TRBJ1-1|NA|TRBV7-9
TGTGCCAGCAGCTTAGCGCCATCCTGGACTTTT
CASSLAPSWTF
>NA|TRBJ2-3|NA|TRBV29-1
TGCAGCGTTTTTGACCCAGGGGGAGGTACAGATACGCAGTATTTT
CSVFDPGGGTDTQYF
>NA|TRBJ1-1|NA|TRBV4-1
TGCGCCAGCAGCCAAGAAGCCAACACTGAAGCTTTCTTT
CASSQEANTEAFF
>NA|TRBJ1-1|NA|TRBV27
TGTGCCAGCAGTTTATCCAGGGTGAACACTGAAGCTTTCTTT
CASSLSRVNTEAFF
>NA|TRBJ2-7|NA|TRBV7-6
TGTGCCAGCAGCTTAGGGCAGGCTAGCTCCTACGAGCAGTACTTC
CASSLGQASSYEQYF
>NA|TRBJ2-1|NA|TRBV14
TGTGCCAGCAGCCCCGGCTTTCTTGAGCAGTTCTTC
CASSPGFLEQFF
>NA|TRBJ2-1|NA|TRBV4-1
TGCGCCAGCAGCCCACTAGCGCGGGGGCGAGTGGGGGAGCAGTTCTTC
CASSPLARGRVGEQFF
>NA|TRBJ2-3|NA|TRBV29-1
TGCAGCGTTGAAGATTTCGGGAGAGGTACGCAGTATTTT
CSVEDFGRGTQYF
>TRBD1|TRBJ1-1|NA|TRBV19
TGTGCCAGTAGTGTCAGGGGGGGGATCACTGAAGCTTTCTTT
CASSVRGGITEAFF
>NA|TRBJ2-3|few|TRBV7-9
TGTGCCAGCAGCCCTTTGAGCACAGATACGCAGTATTTT
CASSPLSTDTQYF
>NA|TRBJ2-1|NA|TRBV7-8
TGTGCCAGCAGCTTAGAGAGGGGGGGGGTCAATGAGCAGTTCTTC
CASSLERGGVNEQFF
>TRBD2|TRBJ2-1|NA|TRBV7-7
TGTGCCAGCAGCTTAGACCAGCGGGGGGAGCAGTTCTTC
CASSLDQRGEQFF
>NA|TRBJ1-1|once|TRBV20-1
TGCAGTGCTAGAGATCCTCAGGGGATACACACTGAAGCTTTCTTT
CSARDPQGIHTEAFF
>NA|TRBJ2-7|NA|TRBV3-1
TGTGCCAGCAGCCCCGGCACGGGGCCGGCCTACGAGCAGTACTTC
CASSPGTGPAYEQYF
>NA|TRBJ2-1|NA|TRBV12-3/TRBV12-4
TGTGCCAGCAGTTTTCGGGTGGAGAATGAGCAGTTCTTC
CASSFRVENEQFF
>NA|TRBJ1-1|NA|TRBV2
TGTGCCAGCAGTGAACGGCAGCTCACTGAAGCTTTCTTT
CASSERQLTEAFF
>NA|TRBJ2-7|few|TRBV4-1
TGCGCCAGCAGCCAACTGCAGGGGCCGTACGAGCAGTACTTC
CASSQLQGPYEQYF
>NA|TRBJ2-7|NA|TRBV20-1
TGCAGTGCTAGCTCACGGGGAGGGACAGCCCTCGACGAGCAGTACTTC
CSASSRGGTALDEQYF
>TRBD2|TRBJ2-7|NA|TRBV7-3
TGTGCCAGCAGTCGGGGGGTTGGTCCTTCCTACGAGCAGTACTTC
CASSRGVGPSYEQYF
>TRBD2|TRBJ2-7|NA|TRBV9
TGTGCCAGCAGCGCCGATCCCCTAGCGGGGGGCAAAACCTACGAGCAGTACTTC
CASSADPLAGGKTYEQYF
>TRBD1|TRBJ2-7|NA|TRBV20-1
TGCAGTGCTAGAGATCTTAAAGGGACAGGCCTCTACGAGCAGTACTTC
CSARDLKGTGLYEQYF
>NA|TRBJ1-3|NA|TRBV3-1
TGTGCCAGCAGCCCATCGCCCGGCTCTGGAAACACCATATATTTT
CASSPSPGSGNTIYF
>NA|TRBJ2-1|NA|TRBV14
TGTGCCAGCAGCCTTCTAGGGTTGGTGGGCCCGGGTTCCTACAATGAGCAGTTCTTC
CASSLLGLVGPGSYNEQFF
>NA|TRBJ2-1|NA|TRBV5-1
TGCGCCAACAGCTTCCAGGGAGTACCTCCCTACAATGAGCAGTTCTTC
CANSFQGVPPYNEQFF
>TRBD2|TRBJ2-6|NA|TRBV19
TGTGCCACGGGGGGATCTGGGGCCAACGTCCTGACTTTC
CATGGSGANVLTF
>TRBD1|TRBJ1-1|NA|TRBV4-1
TGCGCCAGCAGCCATGTGGACAGGGGGACTGAAGCTTTCTTT
CASSHVDRGTEAFF
>NA|TRBJ2-6|NA|TRBV21-1
TGTGCCAGCAGCAAACTTTCCAGGGCCAACGTCCTGACTTTC
CASSKLSRANVLTF
>TRBD1|TRBJ2-2|NA|TRBV13
TGTGCCAGCAGCCGACGACAGGGAGCGGACACCGGGGAGCTGTTTTTT
CASSRRQGADTGELFF